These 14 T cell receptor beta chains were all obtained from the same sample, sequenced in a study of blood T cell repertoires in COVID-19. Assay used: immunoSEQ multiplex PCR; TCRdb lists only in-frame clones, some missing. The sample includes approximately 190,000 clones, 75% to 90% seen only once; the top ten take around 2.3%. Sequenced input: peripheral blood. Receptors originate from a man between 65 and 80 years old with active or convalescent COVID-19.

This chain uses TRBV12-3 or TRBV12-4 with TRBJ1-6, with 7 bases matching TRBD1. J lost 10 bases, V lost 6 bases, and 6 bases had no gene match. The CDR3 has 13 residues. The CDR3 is CASSQGGGSPLHF. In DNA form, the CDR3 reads TGTGCCAGCAGCCAAGGGGGCGGGTCACCCCTCCACTTT.

The DNA of the CDR3 is TGTGCCAGCAGCTCTACCCCGAATATTGACACCGGGGAGCTGTTTTTT. It codes for CASSSTPNIDTGELFF. The chain links TRBV7-9 to TRBJ2-2, with D uncertain. Trimming took 4 bases from V and 3 from J, leaving 15 bases between them. The CDR3 has 16 residues. Germline lookup yields CDR1 SEHNR and CDR2 FQNEAQ (reference sequence).

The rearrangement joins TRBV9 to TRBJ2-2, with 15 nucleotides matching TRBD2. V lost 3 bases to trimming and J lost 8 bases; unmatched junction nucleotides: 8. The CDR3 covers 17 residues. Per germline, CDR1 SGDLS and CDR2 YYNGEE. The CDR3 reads CASSDRRTSGGAGELFF. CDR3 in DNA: TGTGCCAGCAGCGACCGAAGGACTAGCGGGGGGGCTGGGGAGCTGTTTTTT.

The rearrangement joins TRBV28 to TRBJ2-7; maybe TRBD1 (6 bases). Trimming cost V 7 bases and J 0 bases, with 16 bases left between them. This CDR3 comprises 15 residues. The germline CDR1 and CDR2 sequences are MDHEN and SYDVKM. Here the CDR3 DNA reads TGTGCCAGCAAAACGACCGGGACACACTCCTACGAGCAGTACTTC. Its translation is CASKTTGTHSYEQYF.

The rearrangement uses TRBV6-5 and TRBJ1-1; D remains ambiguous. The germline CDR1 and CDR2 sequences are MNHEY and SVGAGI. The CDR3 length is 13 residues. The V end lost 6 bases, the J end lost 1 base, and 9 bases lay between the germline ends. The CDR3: CASSLGENTEAFF. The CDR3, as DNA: TGTGCCAGCAGCCTCGGGGAGAACACTGAAGCTTTCTTT.

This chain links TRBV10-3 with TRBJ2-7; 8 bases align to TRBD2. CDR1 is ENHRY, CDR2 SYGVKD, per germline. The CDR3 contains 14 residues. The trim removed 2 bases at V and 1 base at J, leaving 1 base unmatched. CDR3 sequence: CAISEKRGSYEQYF. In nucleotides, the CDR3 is TGTGCCATCAGTGAGAAGCGGGGGTCCTACGAGCAGTACTTC.

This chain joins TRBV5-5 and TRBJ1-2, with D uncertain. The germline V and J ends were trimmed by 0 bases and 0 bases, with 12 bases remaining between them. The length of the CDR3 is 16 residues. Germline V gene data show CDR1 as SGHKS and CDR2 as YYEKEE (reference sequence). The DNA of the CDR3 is TGTGCCAGCAGCTTGGAGAGGTTTGCCACTAACTATGGCTACACCTTC. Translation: CASSLERFATNYGYTF.

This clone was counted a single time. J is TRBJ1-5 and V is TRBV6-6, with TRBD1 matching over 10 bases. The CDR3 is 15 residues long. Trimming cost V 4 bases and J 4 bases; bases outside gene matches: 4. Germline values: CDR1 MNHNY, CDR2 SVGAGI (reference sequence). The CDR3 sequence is CASSFGQGVNQPQHF. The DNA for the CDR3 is TGTGCCAGCAGTTTCGGACAGGGGGTTAATCAGCCCCAGCATTTT.

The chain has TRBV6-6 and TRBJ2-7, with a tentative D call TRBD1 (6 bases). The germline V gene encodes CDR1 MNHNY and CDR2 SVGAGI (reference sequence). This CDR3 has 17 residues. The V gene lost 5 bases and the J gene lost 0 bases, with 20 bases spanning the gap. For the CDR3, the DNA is TGTGCCAGCAGTCAATTTGGGGGACAAGCTCTCTCCTACGAGCAGTACTTC. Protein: CASSQFGGQALSYEQYF.

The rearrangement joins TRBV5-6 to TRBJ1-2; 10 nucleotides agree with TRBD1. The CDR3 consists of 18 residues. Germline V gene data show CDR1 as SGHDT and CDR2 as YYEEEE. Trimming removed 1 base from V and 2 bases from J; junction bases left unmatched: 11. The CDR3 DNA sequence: TGTGCCAGCAGCTTGCGGGTCGGACAGGGGGTAATGAACTATGGCTACACCTTC. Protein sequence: CASSLRVGQGVMNYGYTF.

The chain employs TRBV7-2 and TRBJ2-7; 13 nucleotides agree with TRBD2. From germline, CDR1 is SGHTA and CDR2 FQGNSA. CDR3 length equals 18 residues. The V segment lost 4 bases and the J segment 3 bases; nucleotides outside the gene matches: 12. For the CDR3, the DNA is TGTGCCAGCAGCTCAGCCTCCGGGACTAGCGGGAAATTCTACGAGCAGTACTTC. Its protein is CASSSASGTSGKFYEQYF.

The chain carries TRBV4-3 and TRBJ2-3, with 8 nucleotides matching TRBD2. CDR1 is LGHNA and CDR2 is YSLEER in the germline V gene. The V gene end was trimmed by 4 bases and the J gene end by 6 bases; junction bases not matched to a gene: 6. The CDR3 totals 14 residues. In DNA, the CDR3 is TGCGCCAGCAGCCCCGGGGGGGCCGGGGATACGCAGTATTTT. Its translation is CASSPGGAGDTQYF.

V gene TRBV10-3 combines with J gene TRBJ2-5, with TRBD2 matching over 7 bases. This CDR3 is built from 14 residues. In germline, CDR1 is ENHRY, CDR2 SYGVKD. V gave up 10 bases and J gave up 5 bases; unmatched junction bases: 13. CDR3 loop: CATGVGGSGETQYF. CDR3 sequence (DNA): TGTGCCACGGGCGTGGGCGGGAGCGGTGAGACCCAGTACTTC.

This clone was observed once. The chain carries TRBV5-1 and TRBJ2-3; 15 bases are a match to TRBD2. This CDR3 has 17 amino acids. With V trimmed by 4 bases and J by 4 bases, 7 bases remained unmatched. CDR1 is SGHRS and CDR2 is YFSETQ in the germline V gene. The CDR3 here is CASSPTRTSGGADTQYF. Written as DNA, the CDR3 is TGCGCCAGCAGCCCTACCCGGACTAGCGGGGGGGCAGATACGCAGTATTTT. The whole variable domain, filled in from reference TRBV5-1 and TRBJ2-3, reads KAGVTQTPRYLIKTRGQQVTLSCSPISGHRSVSWYQQTPGQGLQFLFEYFSETQRNKGNFPGRFSGRQFSNSRSEMNVSTLELGDSALYLCASSPTRTSGGADTQYFGPGTRLTVL.